The rows below give T cell receptor beta chains drawn from one sample of a study of shared clonotypes between healthy human individuals. This table comes from immunoSEQ multiplex PCR, and its TCRdb copy is limited to in-frame clones, with some not included. The table lists approximately 2.3 million clones, roughly 93% of them singletons. Sequenced: naive CD4+ T cells from PBMCs. Receptor source: a man aged 18 to 35 in good health. Some clones in this sample may be carry-over from other donors' samples. CDR3s include the opening cysteine and the closing phenylalanine or tryptophan. The order of the fields is J gene, D gene, V gene, CDR3 protein, CDR3 DNA. The D gene is left open where the match is weak.

j_call: TRBJ1-1
d_call: -
v_call: TRBV7-2
cdr3_aa: CASSSLGGNTEAFF
cdr3_nt: TGTGCCAGCAGCTCACTCGGGGGTAACACTGAAGCTTTCTTT

j_call: TRBJ1-4
d_call: -
v_call: TRBV5-4
cdr3_aa: CASSLRAGDEKLFF
cdr3_nt: TGTGCCAGCAGCCTCCGGGCCGGGGATGAAAAACTGTTTTTT

j_call: TRBJ2-5
d_call: -
v_call: TRBV4-1
cdr3_aa: CASSQGGYEGGTGYKQETQYF
cdr3_nt: TGCGCCAGCAGCCAAGGCGGATACGAAGGTGGTACAGGGTATAAGCAAGAGACCCAGTACTTC

j_call: TRBJ2-7
d_call: TRBD1
v_call: TRBV7-9
cdr3_aa: CASSVQGGGGEQYF
cdr3_nt: TGTGCCAGCAGCGTACAGGGGGGCGGAGGAGAGCAGTACTTC

j_call: TRBJ1-2
d_call: -
v_call: TRBV9
cdr3_aa: CASTPSQTDYGYTF
cdr3_nt: TGTGCCAGCACTCCCTCCCAGACAGACTATGGCTACACCTTC

j_call: TRBJ1-1
d_call: TRBD1
v_call: TRBV5-1
cdr3_aa: CASSPWTGGTEAFF
cdr3_nt: TGCGCCAGCAGCCCCTGGACAGGGGGCACTGAAGCTTTCTTT

j_call: TRBJ2-1
d_call: TRBD2
v_call: TRBV28
cdr3_aa: CASSPRRGGHNEQFF
cdr3_nt: TGTGCCAGCAGCCCCCGTCGGGGGGGACACAATGAGCAGTTCTTC

j_call: TRBJ1-4
d_call: -
v_call: TRBV6-1
cdr3_aa: CASSEAAVYRATNEKLFF
cdr3_nt: TGTGCCAGCAGTGAAGCGGCAGTTTATCGTGCAACTAATGAAAAACTGTTTTTT

j_call: TRBJ2-1
d_call: TRBD1
v_call: TRBV7-3
cdr3_aa: CASSPTGGEQFF
cdr3_nt: TGTGCCAGCAGCCCAACAGGGGGTGAGCAGTTCTTC

j_call: TRBJ2-7
d_call: -
v_call: TRBV5-4
cdr3_aa: CASSLGRPAYEQYF
cdr3_nt: TGTGCCAGCAGCCTGGGACGGCCTGCCTACGAGCAGTACTTC

j_call: TRBJ2-1
d_call: -
v_call: TRBV2
cdr3_aa: CASSTQGREFF
cdr3_nt: TGTGCCAGCAGTACCCAGGGCCGGGAGTTCTTC

j_call: TRBJ1-2
d_call: -
v_call: TRBV4-3
cdr3_aa: CASSRQRDYGYTF
cdr3_nt: TGCGCCAGCAGCCGGCAGCGGGACTATGGCTACACCTTC

j_call: TRBJ2-5
d_call: -
v_call: TRBV5-1
cdr3_aa: CASSLTRTYQETQYF
cdr3_nt: TGCGCCAGCAGCTTGACAAGAACGTACCAAGAGACCCAGTACTTC

j_call: TRBJ2-7
d_call: TRBD1
v_call: TRBV10-3
cdr3_aa: CATQRGGTGSYEQYF
cdr3_nt: TGTGCCACCCAACGAGGGGGCACAGGGTCCTACGAGCAGTACTTC